The subject of this entry is one TCR beta chain. Its cognate antigen is unknown. This record belongs to a study of T cell responses to AZD1222 COVID-19 vaccine. V was pared by 3 bases and J by 7 bases, with 6 bases between. Germline CDR1 and CDR2: MNHEY and SMNVEV (reference sequence). There are 11 residues in the CDR3. This table comes from immunoSEQ multiplex PCR, and its TCRdb copy is limited to in-frame clones, with some not included. Of roughly 71,000 clones listed, 85% are singletons. Whole-study results and caveats: Most donors were white British, females outnumbered males, and clonal diversity was possibly underestimated.

The specimen comprised peripheral blood, sampled on day 0 of AZD1222 vaccination. This TCR was recovered from an adult in good health. This rearrangement joins TRBV27 to TRBJ2-5; tentatively, D is TRBD2 (5 bases). The DNA for the CDR3 is TGTGCCAGCAGTTTCGAGGGGACCCAGTACTTC. As protein: CASSFEGTQYF.